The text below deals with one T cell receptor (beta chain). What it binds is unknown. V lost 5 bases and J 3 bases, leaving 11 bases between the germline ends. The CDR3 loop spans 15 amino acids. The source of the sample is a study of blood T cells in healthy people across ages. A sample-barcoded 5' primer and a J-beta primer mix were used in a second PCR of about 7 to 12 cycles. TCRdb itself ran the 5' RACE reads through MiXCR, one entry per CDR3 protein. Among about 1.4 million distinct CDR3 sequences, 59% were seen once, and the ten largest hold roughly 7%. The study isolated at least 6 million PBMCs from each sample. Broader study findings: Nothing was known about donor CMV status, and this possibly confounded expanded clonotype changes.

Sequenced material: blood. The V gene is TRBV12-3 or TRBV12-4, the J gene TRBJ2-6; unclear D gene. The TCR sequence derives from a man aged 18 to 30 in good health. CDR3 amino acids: CASSKPTGGANVLTF. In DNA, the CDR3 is TGTGCCAGCAGTAAACCGACGGGTGGGGCCAACGTCCTGACTTTC.